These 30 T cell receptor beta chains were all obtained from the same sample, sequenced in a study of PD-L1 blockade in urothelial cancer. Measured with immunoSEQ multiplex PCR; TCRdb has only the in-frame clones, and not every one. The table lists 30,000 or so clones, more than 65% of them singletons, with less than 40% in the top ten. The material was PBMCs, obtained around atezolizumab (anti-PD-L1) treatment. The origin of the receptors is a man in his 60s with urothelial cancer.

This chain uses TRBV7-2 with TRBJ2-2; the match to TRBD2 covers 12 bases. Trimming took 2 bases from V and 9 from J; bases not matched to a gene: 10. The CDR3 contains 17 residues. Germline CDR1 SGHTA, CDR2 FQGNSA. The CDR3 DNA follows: TGTGCCAGCAGCTTAAGGGATCCGGGACTAGCGGGCTGGGAGCTGTTTTTT. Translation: CASSLRDPGLAGWELFF.

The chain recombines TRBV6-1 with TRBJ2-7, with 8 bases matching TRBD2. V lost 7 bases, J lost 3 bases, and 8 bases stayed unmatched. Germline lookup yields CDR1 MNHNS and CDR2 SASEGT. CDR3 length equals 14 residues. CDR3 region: CASTLAGIGYEQYF. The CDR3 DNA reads TGTGCCAGCACCTTAGCGGGAATTGGCTACGAGCAGTACTTC.

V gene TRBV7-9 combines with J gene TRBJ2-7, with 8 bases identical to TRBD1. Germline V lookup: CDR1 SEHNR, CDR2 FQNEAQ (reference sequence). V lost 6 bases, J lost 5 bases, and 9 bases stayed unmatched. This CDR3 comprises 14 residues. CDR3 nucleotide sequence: TGTGCCAGCAGATACGGACAGGGTGCGGACGAGCAGTACTTC. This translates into CASRYGQGADEQYF.

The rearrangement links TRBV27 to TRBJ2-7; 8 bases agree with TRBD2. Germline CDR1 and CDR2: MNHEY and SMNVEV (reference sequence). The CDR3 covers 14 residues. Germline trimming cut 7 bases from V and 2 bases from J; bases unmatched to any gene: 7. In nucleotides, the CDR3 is TGTGCCAGCATCTCAAACGGGAGGGCCTACGAGCAGTACTTC. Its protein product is CASISNGRAYEQYF.

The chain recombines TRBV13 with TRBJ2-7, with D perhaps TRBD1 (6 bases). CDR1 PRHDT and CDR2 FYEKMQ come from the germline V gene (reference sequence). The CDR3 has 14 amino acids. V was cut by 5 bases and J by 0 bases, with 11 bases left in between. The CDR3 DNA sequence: TGTGCCAGCAGCATCCGGGACACCTCCTACGAGCAGTACTTC. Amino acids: CASSIRDTSYEQYF.

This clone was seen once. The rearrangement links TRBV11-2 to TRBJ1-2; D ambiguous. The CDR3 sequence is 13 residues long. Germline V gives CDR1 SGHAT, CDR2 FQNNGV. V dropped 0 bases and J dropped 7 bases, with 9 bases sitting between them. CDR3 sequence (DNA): TGTGCCAGCAGCTTAGATCGTTCTGTTGGCTACACCTTC. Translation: CASSLDRSVGYTF.

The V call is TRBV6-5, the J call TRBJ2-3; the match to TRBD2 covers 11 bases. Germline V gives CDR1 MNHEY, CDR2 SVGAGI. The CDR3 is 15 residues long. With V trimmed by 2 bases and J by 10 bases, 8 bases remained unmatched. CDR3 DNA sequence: TGTGCCAGCAGTTACCGCACGGGTAGCGGGGGGGCGCAGTATTTT. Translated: CASSYRTGSGGAQYF.

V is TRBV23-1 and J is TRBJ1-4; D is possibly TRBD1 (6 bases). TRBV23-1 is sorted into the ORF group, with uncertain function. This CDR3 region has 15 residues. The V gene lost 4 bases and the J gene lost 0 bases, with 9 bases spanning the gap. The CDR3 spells CASSRTGTTNEKLFF. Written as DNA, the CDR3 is TGCGCCAGCAGTCGAACAGGGACAACTAATGAAAAACTGTTTTTT.

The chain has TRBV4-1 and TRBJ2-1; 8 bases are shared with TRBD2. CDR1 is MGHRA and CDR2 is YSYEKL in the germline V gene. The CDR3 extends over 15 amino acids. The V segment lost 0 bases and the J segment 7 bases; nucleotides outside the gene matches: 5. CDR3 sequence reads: CASSQDEGLGNEQFF. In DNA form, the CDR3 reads TGCGCCAGCAGCCAAGATGAGGGACTAGGGAATGAGCAGTTCTTC.

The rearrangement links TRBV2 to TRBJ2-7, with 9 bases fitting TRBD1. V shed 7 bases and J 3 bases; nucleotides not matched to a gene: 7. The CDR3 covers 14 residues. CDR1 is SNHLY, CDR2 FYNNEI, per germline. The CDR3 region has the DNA TGTGCCAGCACATTGGACAGGGGTAACTACGAGCAGTACTTC. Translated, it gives CASTLDRGNYEQYF.

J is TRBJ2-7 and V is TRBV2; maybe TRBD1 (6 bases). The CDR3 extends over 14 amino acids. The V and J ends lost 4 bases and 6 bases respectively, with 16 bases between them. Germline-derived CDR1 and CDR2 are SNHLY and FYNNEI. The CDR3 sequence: CASSAQGPSGEQYF. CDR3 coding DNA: TGTGCCAGCAGTGCGCAGGGGCCCTCTGGCGAGCAGTACTTC.

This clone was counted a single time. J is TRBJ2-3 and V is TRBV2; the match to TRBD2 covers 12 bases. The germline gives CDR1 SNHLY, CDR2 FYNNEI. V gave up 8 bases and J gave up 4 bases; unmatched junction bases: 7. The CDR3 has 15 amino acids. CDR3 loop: CASGRLAGVPDTQYF. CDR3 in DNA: TGTGCCAGCGGGAGACTAGCGGGAGTCCCAGATACGCAGTATTTT.

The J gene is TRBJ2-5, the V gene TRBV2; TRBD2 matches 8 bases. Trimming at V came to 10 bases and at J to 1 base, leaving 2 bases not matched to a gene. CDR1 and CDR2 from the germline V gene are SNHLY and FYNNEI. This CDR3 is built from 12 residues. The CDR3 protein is CATRGGQETQYF. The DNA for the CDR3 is TGTGCCACACGGGGGGGCCAAGAGACCCAGTACTTC. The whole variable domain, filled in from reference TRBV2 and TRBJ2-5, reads EPEVTQTPSHQVTQMGQEVILRCVPISNHLYFYWYRQILGQKVEFLVSFYNNEISEKSEIFDDQFSVERPDGSNFTLKIRSTKLEDSAMYFCATRGGQETQYFGPGTRLLVL.

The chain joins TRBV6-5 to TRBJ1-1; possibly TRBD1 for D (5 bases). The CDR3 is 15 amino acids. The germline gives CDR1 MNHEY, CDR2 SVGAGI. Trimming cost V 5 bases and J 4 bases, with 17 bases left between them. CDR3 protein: CASSAFRVVSTEAFF. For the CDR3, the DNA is TGTGCCAGCAGTGCCTTCAGGGTCGTTAGCACTGAAGCTTTCTTT.

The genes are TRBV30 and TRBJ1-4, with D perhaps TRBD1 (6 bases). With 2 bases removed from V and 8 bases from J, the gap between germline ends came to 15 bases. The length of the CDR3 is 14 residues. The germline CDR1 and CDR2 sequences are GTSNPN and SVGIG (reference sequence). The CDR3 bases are TGTGCCTGGAGTTGGCAGGGGTTGTGGGAAAAACTGTTTTTT. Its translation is CAWSWQGLWEKLFF.

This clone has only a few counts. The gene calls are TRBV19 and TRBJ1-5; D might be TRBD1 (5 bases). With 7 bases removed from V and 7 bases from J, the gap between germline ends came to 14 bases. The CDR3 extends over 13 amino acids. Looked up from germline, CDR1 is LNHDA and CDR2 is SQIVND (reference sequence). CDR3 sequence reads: CASTPGYFQPQHF. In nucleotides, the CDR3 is TGTGCCAGTACCCCAGGGTATTTCCAGCCCCAGCATTTT. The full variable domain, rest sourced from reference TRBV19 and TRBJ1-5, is DGGITQSPKYLFRKEGQNVTLSCEQNLNHDAMYWYRQDPGQGLRLIYYSQIVNDFQKGDIAEGYSVSREKKESFPLTVTSAQKNPTAFYLCASTPGYFQPQHFGDGTRLSIL.

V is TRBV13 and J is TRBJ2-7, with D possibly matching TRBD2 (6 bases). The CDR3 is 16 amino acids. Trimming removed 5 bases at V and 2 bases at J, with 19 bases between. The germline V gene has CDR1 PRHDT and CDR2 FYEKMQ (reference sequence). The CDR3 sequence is CASSPSMVAETYEQYF. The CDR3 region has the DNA TGTGCCAGCAGCCCCTCTATGGTAGCGGAGACCTACGAGCAGTACTTC. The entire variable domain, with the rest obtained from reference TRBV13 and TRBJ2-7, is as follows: AAGVIQSPRHLIKEKRETATLKCYPIPRHDTVYWYQQGPGQDPQFLISFYEKMQSDKGSIPDRFSAQQFSDYHSELNMSSLELGDSALYFCASSPSMVAETYEQYFGPGTRLTVT.

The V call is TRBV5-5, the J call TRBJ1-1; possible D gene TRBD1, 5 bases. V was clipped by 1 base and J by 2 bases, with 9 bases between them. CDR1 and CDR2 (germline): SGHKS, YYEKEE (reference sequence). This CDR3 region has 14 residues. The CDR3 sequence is CASSLYQGNTEAFF. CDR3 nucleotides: TGTGCCAGCAGCTTGTACCAGGGCAACACTGAAGCTTTCTTT.

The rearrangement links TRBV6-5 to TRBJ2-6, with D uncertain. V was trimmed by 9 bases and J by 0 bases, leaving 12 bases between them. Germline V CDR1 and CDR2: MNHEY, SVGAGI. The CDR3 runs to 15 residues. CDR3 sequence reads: CASGRFSSGANVLTF. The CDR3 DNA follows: TGTGCCAGTGGGCGCTTTTCCTCTGGGGCCAACGTCCTGACTTTC.

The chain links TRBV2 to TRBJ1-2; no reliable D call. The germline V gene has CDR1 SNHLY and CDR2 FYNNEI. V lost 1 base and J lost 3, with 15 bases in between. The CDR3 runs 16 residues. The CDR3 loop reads CASSEVINPSHYGYTF. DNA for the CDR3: TGTGCCAGCAGTGAAGTTATAAACCCCAGTCACTATGGCTACACCTTC.

The CDR3 DNA is TGTGCTAGTGGTTTGGTAGGTTCTAGCGTATCCTACAATGAGCAGTTCTTC. It specifies CASGLVGSSVSYNEQFF. V usage is TRBV12-5 and J usage is TRBJ2-1; D is possibly TRBD2 (6 bases). This CDR3 has 17 amino acids. Germline CDR1 reads LGHNT; CDR2 reads FRNRAP. Between the trimmed V and J ends, which lost 0 bases and 1 base, there was a span of 13 bases. Together with reference TRBV12-5 and TRBJ2-1, the CDR3 gives the full variable domain: DARVTQTPRHKVTEMGQEVTMRCQPILGHNTVFWYRQTMMQGLELLAYFRNRAPLDDSGMPKDRFSAEMPDATLATLKIQPSEPRDSAVYFCASGLVGSSVSYNEQFFGPGTRLTVL.

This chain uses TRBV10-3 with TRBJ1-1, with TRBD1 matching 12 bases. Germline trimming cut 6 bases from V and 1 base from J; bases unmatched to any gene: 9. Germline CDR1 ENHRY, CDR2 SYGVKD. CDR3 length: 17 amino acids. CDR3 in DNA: TGTGCCATCAGCCCCGGGACAGGGGGCTTAGGGAACACTGAAGCTTTCTTT. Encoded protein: CAISPGTGGLGNTEAFF.

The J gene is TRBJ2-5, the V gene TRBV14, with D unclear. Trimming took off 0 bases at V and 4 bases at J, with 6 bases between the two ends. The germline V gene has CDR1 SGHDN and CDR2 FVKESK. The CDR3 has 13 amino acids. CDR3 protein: CASSQDRGETQYF. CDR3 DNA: TGTGCCAGCAGCCAAGATCGAGGAGAGACCCAGTACTTC. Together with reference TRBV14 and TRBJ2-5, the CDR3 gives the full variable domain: EAGVTQFPSHSVIEKGQTVTLRCDPISGHDNLYWYRRVMGKEIKFLLHFVKESKQDESGMPNNRFLAERTGGTYSTLKVQPAELEDSGVYFCASSQDRGETQYFGPGTRLLVL.

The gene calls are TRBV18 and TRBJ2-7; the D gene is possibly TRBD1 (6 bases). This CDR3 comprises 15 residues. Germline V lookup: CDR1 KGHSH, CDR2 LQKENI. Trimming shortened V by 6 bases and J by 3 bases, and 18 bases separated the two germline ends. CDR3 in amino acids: CASSSDSPRGYEQYF. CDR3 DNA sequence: TGTGCCAGCTCTTCGGACAGCCCAAGGGGCTACGAGCAGTACTTC.

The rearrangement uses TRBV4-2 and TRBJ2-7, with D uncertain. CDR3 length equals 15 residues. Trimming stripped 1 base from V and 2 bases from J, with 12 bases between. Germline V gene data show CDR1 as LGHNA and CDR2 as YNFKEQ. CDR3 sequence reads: CASSQGLEIPYEQYF. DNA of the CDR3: TGTGCCAGCAGCCAAGGTTTAGAGATCCCCTACGAGCAGTACTTC.

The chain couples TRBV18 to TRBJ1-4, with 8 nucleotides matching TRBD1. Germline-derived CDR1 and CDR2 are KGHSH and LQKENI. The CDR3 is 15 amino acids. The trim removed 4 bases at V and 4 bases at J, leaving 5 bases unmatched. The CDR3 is CASSRPTGDNEKLFF. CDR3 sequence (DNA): TGTGCCAGCTCACGACCGACAGGGGATAATGAAAAACTGTTTTTT.

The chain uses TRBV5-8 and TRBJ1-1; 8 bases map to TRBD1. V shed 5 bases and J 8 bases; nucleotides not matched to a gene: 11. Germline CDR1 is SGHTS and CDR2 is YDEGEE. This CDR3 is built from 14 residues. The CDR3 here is CASRLQDRVWEAFF. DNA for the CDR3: TGTGCCAGCAGGCTCCAGGACAGGGTCTGGGAAGCTTTCTTT.

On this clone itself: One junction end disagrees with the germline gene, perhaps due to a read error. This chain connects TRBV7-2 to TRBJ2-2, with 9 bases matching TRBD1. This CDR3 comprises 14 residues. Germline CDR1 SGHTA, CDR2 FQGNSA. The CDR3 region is CAFKGTGNPGELFF. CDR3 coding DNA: TGTGCCTTTAAGGGGACAGGGAACCCCGGGGAGCTGTTTTTT.

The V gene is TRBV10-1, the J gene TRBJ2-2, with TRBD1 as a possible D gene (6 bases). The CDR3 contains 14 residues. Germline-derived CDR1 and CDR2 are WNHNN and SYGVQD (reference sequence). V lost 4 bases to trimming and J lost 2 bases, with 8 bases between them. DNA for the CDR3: TGCGCCAGCAGTGTAGGGGGAAACACCGGGGAGCTGTTTTTT. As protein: CASSVGGNTGELFF.

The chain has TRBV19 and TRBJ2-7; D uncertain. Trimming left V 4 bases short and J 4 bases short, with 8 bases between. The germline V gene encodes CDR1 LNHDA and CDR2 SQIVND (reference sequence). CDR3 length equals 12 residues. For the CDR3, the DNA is TGTGCCAGTAGTAAGGCCGGGTACGAGCAGTACTTC. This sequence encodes CASSKAGYEQYF.